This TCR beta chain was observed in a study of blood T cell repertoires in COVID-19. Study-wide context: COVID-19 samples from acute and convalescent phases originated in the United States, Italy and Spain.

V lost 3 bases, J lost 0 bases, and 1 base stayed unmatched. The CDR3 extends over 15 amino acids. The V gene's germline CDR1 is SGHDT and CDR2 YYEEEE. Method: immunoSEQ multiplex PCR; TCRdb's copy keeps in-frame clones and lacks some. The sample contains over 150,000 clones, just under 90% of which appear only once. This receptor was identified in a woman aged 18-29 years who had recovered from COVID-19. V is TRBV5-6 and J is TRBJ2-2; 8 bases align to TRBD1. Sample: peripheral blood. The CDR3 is CASSSTGANTGELFF. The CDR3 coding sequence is TGTGCCAGCAGCTCGACAGGGGCGAACACCGGGGAGCTGTTTTTT.